This T cell receptor beta chain was profiled in a study of control samples from healthy donors and cancer patients. TCRdb's table, derived via immunoSEQ multiplex PCR, lists solely in-frame clones and lacks some. The data show 95,000 to 150,000 clones, approximately 89% seen once. The V and J ends lost 5 bases and 6 bases respectively, with 16 bases between them. The CDR3 is made up of 14 amino acids. The germline CDR1 and CDR2 sequences are LGHDT and YNNKEL (reference sequence). The sequenced sample consisted of blood. The V and J genes are TRBV3-1 (or the pseudogene TRBV3-2) and TRBJ1-2; D uncertain. The TCR was taken from a woman younger than 35 in good health. CDR3: CASSFDHTGNGYTF. The CDR3 DNA is TGTGCCAGCAGCTTCGACCATACGGGTAATGGCTACACCTTC.